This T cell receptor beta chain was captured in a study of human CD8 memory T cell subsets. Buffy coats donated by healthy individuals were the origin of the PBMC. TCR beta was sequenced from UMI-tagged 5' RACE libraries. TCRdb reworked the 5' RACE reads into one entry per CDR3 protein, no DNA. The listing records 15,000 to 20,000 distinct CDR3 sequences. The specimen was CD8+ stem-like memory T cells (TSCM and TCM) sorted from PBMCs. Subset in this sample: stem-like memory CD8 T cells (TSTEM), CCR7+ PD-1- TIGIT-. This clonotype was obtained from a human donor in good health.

CDR3 sequence reads: CASSLTDRYEQYF. This chain connects TRBV7-3 to TRBJ2-7; checking the TCRdb D call of TRBD1 is not possible without DNA. CDR1 is SGHTA, CDR2 FQGTGA, per germline. CDR3 length: 13 residues. Looking up the rest from reference TRBV7-3 and TRBJ2-7 gives the full variable domain: GAGVSQTPSNKVTEKGKYVELRCDPISGHTALYWYRQSLGQGPEFLIYFQGTGAADDSGLPNDRFFAVRPEGSVSTLKIQRTERGDSAVYLCASSLTDRYEQYFGPGTRLTVT.